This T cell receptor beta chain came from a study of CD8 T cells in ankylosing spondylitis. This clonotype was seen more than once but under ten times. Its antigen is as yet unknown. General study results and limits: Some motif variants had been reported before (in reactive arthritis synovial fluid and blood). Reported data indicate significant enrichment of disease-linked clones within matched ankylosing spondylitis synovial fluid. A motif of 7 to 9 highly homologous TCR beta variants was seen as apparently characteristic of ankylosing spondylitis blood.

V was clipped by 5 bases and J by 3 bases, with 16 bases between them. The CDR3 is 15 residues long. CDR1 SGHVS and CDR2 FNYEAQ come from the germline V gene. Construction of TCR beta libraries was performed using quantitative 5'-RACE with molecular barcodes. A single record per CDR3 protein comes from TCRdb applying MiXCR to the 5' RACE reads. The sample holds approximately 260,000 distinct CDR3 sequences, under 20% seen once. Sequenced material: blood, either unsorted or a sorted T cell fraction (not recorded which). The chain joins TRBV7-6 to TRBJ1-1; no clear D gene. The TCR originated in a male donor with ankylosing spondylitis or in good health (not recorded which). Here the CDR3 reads CASSQGVPPDTEAFF. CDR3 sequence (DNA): TGTGCCAGCAGCCAAGGCGTACCCCCAGACACTGAAGCTTTCTTT.